This TCR beta chain came from a study of cytomegalovirus exposure and HLA in healthy donors. This table comes from immunoSEQ multiplex PCR, and its TCRdb copy is limited to in-frame clones, with some not included. The sample shows about 89,000 clones, approximately 81% of them seen only once. The germline V gene encodes CDR1 KGHSH and CDR2 LQKENI. Between the trimmed V and J ends, which lost 2 bases and 10 bases, there was a span of 15 bases. The CDR3 has 15 amino acids. The clonotype originates from a woman younger than 35 in good health and CMV-seropositive. The chain has TRBV18 and TRBJ1-6; D uncertain. The sequenced material came from PBMCs. The CDR3 sequence is CASSPKTDYGSPLHF. CDR3 coding DNA: TGTGCCAGCTCACCAAAGACGGACTATGGGTCACCCCTCCACTTT.